This T cell receptor beta chain comes out of a study of metastatic and nonmetastatic thyroid tumors. Study information: Where malignant and benign thyroid patients were concerned, repertoires were compared across blood and tumor or nodule tissue. Overall study results and limits: Malignant thyroid tumors reportedly had TCR beta diversity that was significantly higher than in benign nodules, in blood and tumor.

Until they underwent thyroid surgery, no patient had received any treatment. The length of the CDR3 is 16 residues. Trimming removed 1 base from V and 10 bases from J, with 20 bases in between. Germline CDR1 reads LGHDT; CDR2 reads YNNKEL (reference sequence). About this clone: The antigen remains unidentified.

Methods used by the authors: In papillary thyroid cancer, a distant-metastasis classifier was built using CDR3 differences across clinicopathological groups. MiXCR was used by TCRdb to re-call the PCR reads. The V and J calls reflect TCRdb's pipeline rather than the authors' work. Of over 20,000 clones listed, about a quarter are singletons. This sequence originates from a female donor with papillary thyroid cancer or a benign thyroid nodule (not recorded which). Some clones in this sample may be carry-over from other donors' samples. The V and J genes are TRBV3-1 and TRBJ2-1; D could derive from TRBD1 or TRBD2 (5 bases each). The sample comprised blood. The CDR3 nucleotides are TGTGCCAGCAGCCAAGTGGTGGCGTGGGGGATTCAGGAGCAGTTCTTC. It yields the protein CASSQVVAWGIQEQFF.